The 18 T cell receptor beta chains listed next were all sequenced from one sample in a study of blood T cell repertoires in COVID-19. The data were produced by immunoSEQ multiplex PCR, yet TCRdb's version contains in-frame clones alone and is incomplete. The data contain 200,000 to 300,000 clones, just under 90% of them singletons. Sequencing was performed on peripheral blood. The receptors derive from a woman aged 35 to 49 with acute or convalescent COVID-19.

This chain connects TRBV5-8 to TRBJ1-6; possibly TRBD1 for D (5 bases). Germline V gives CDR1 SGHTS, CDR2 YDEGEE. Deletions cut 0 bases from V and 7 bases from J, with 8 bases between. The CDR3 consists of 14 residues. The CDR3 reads CASSLGRGNSPLHF. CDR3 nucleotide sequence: TGTGCCAGCAGCTTGGGGCGGGGGAATTCACCCCTCCACTTT. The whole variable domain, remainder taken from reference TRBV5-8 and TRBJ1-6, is EAGVTQSPTHLIKTRGQQATLRCSPISGHTSVYWYQQALGLGLQFLLWYDEGEERNRGNFPPRFSGRQFPNYSSELNVNALELEDSALYLCASSLGRGNSPLHFGNGTRLTVT.

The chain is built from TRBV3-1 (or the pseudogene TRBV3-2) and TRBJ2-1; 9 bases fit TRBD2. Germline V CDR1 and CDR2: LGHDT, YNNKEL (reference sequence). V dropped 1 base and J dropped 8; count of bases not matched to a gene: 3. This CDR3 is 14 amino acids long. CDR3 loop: CASSQGGGAYEQFF. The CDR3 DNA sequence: TGTGCCAGCAGCCAAGGCGGGGGGGCTTATGAGCAGTTCTTC.

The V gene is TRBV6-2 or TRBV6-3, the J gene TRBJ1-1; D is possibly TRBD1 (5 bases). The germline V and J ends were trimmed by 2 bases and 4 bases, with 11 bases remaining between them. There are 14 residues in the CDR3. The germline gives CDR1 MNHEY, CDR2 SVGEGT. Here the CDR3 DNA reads TGTGCCAGCAGTTACCTTAACGGGGGCACTGAAGCTTTCTTT. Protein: CASSYLNGGTEAFF.

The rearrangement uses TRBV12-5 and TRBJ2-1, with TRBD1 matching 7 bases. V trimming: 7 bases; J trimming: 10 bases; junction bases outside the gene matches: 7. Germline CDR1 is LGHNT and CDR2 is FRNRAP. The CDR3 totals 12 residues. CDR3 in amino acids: CASAAQGWEQFF. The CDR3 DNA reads TGTGCTAGTGCCGCACAGGGGTGGGAGCAGTTCTTC.

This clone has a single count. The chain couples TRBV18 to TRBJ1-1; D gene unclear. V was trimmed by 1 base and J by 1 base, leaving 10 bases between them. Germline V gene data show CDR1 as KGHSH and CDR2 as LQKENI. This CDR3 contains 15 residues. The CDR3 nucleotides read TGTGCCAGCTCACCACAGCAACAGAGGAACACTGAAGCTTTCTTT. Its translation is CASSPQQQRNTEAFF.

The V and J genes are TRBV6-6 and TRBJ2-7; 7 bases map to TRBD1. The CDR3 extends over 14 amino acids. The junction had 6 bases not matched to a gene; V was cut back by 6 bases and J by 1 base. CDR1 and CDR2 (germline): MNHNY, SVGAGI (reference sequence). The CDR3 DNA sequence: TGTGCCAGCAGGGGCCAGGGGGTTTCCTACGAGCAGTACGTC. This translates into CASRGQGVSYEQYV.

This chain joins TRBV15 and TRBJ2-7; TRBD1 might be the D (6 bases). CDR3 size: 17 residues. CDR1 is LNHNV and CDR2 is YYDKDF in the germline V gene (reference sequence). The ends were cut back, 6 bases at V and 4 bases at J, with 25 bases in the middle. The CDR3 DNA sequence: TGTGCCACCAGGACCTGGGGCGAGTCGGGACACAGTTACGAGCAGTACGTC. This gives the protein CATRTWGESGHSYEQYV.

Here the CDR3 DNA reads TGTGCCAGCAGCCCGGACAGGGTTAGCACTGAAGCTTTCTTT. Protein product: CASSPDRVSTEAFF. V usage is TRBV7-9 and J usage is TRBJ1-1; TRBD1 matches at 8 bases. Germline CDR1 reads SEHNR; CDR2 reads FQNEAQ (reference sequence). The CDR3 covers 14 residues. Losses at the gene ends were 5 bases for V and 4 bases for J; bases not matched to a gene: 6. Combining the CDR3 with reference TRBV7-9 and TRBJ1-1 gives the whole variable domain DTGVSQNPRHKITKRGQNVTFRCDPISEHNRLYWYRQTLGQGPEFLTYFQNEAQLEKSRLLSDRFSAERPKGSFSTLEIQRTEQGDSAMYLCASSPDRVSTEAFFGQGTRLTVV.

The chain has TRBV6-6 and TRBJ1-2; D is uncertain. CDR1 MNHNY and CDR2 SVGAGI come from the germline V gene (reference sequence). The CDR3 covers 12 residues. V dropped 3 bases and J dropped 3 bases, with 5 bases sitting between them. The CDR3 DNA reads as TGTGCCAGCAGTTATCAGGACTATGGCTACACCTTC. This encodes CASSYQDYGYTF.

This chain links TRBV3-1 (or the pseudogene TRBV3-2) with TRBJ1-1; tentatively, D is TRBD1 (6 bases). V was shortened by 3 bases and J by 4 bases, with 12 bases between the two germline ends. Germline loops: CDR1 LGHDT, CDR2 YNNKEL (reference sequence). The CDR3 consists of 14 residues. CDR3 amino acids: CASSQVTGRTEAFF. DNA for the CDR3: TGTGCCAGCAGCCAGGTAACAGGGCGCACTGAAGCTTTCTTT.

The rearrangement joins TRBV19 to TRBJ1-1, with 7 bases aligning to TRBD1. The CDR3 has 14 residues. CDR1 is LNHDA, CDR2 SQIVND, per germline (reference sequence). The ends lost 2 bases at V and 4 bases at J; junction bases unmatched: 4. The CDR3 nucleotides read TGTGCCAGTAGTATAAGGTCAGGGGGCACTGAAGCTTTCTTT. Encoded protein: CASSIRSGGTEAFF.

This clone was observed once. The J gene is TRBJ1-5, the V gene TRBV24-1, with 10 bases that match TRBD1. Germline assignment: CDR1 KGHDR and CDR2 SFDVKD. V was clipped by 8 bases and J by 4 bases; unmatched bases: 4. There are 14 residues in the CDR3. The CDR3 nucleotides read TGTGCCACCAAGGGACAGGGGATGAATCAGCCCCAGCATTTT. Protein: CATKGQGMNQPQHF.

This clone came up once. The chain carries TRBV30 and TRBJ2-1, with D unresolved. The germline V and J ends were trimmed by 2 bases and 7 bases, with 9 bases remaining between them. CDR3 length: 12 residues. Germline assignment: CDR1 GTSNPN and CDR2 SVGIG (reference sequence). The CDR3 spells CAWSSGRNEQFF. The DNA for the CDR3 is TGTGCCTGGAGTTCAGGCCGGAATGAGCAGTTCTTC. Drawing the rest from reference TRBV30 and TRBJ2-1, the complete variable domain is SQTIHQWPATLVQPVGSPLSLECTVEGTSNPNLYWYRQAAGRGLQLLFYSVGIGQISSEVPQNLSASRPQDRQFILSSKKLLLSDSGFYLCAWSSGRNEQFFGPGTRLTVL.

CDR3: CASSLGTPPEAQYF. CDR3 nucleotides: TGTGCCAGCAGCCTCGGGACTCCGCCGGAGGCCCAGTACTTC. V gene TRBV11-2 combines with J gene TRBJ2-5, with D possibly being TRBD2 (6 bases). This CDR3 has 14 amino acids. Germline CDR1 is SGHAT and CDR2 is FQNNGV. Between the trimmed V and J ends, which lost 5 bases and 9 bases, there was a span of 19 bases.

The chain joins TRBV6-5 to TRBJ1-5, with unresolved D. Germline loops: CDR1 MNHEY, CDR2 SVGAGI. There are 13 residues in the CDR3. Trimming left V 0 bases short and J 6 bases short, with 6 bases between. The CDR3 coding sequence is TGTGCCAGCAGTTACTCGAGGATTCAGCCCCAGCATTTT. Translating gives CASSYSRIQPQHF.

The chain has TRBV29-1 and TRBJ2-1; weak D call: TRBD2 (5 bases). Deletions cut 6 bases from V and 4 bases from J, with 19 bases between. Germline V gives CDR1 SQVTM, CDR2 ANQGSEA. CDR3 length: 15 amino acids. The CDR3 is CSVEKTSGSYNEQFF. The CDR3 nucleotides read TGCAGCGTGGAAAAGACATCGGGGTCTTACAATGAGCAGTTCTTC.

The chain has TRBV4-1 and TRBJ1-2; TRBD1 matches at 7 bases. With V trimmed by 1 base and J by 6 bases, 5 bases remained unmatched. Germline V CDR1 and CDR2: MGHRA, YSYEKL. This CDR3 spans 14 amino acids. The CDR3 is CASSQVDRWNGYTF. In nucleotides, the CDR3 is TGCGCCAGCAGCCAAGTGGACAGGTGGAATGGCTACACCTTC.

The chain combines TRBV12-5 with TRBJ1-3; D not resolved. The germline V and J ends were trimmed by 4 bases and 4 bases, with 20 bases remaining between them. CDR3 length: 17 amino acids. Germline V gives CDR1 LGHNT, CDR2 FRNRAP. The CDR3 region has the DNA TGTGCTAGTGGTTCCCCGCGACACGCCGCCGTGGGAAACACCATATATTTT. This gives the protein CASGSPRHAAVGNTIYF.